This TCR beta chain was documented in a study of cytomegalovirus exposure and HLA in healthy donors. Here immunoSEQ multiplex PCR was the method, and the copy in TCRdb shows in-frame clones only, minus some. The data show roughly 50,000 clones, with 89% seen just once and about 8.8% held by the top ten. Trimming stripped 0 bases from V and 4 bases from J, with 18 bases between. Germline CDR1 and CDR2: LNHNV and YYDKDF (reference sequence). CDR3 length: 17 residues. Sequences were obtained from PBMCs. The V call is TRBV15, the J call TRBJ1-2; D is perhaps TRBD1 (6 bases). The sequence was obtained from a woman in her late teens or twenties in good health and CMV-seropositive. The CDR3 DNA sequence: TGTGCCACCAGCAGAGATTTAATTCGCAGGGGTGGCTATGGCTACACCTTC. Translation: CATSRDLIRRGGYGYTF.